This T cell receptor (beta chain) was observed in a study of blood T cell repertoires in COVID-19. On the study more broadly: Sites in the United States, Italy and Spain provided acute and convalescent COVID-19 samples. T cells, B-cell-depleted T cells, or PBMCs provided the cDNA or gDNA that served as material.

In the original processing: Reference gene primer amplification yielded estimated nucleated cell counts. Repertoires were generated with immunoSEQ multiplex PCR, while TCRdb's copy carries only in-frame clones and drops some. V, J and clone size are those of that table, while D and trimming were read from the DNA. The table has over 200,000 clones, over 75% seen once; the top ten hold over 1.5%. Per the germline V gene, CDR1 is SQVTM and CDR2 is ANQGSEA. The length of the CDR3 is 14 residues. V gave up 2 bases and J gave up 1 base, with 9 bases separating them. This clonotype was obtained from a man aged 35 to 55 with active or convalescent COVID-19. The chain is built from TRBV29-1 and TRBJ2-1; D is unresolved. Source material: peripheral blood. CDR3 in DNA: TGCAGCGTTGAATGGGTACAGTCCTACAATGAGCAGTTCTTC. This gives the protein CSVEWVQSYNEQFF.